This T cell receptor (beta chain) emerged from a study of T cells in Graves' hyperthyroidism and ophthalmopathy. Findings of the study overall: Also found in blood were most expanded thyroid clonotypes above 0.001.

Exclusion of a patient resulted from uncontrolled infection, other autoimmune disease, pregnancy or lactation. This clonotype was recorded at least ten times. Its antigen is still unknown. The germline V gene encodes CDR1 SEHNR and CDR2 FQNEAQ (reference sequence). The V segment lost 1 base and the J segment 0 bases; nucleotides outside the gene matches: 14. The CDR3 runs 22 residues. RNA transcripts gave rise to amplified TCR beta CDR3 regions. Using the HTBI primer set, a first-round RT-PCR was run on the TCR CDR3. TCRdb independently ran MiXCR on the multiplex PCR reads; one entry per CDR3 protein. The sample includes around 480,000 distinct CDR3 sequences, 13% to 15% seen only once; the top ten take less than 20%.

The V call is TRBV7-9, the J call TRBJ2-1; 14 bases fit TRBD2. The sequence derives from a woman under 30 with Graves' hyperthyroidism. Sequencing input: blood. CDR3 protein: CASSLGGGLAGEEASSYNEQFF. CDR3 DNA: TGTGCCAGCAGCTTAGGGGGGGGACTAGCGGGAGAAGAGGCAAGCTCCTACAATGAGCAGTTCTTC.